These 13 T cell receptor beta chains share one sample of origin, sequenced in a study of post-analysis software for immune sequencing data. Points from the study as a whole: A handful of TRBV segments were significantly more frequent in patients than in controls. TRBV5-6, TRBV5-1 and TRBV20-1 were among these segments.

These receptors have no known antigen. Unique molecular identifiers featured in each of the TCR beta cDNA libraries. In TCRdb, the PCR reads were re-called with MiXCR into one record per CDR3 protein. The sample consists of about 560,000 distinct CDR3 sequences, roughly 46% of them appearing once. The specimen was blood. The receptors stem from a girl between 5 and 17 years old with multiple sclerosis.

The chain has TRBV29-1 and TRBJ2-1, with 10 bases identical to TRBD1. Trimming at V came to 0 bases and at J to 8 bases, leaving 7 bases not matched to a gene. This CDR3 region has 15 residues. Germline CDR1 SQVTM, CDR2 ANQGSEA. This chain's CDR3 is CSVEDGDRGLYEQFF. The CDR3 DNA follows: TGCAGCGTTGAAGATGGAGACAGGGGGCTCTATGAGCAGTTCTTC.

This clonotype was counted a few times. DNA of the CDR3: TGTGCCACTTGGGACAGCTATGGCTACACCTTC. Translating gives CATWDSYGYTF. The V gene is TRBV10-3, the J gene TRBJ1-2; 7 bases are a match to TRBD1. Germline loops: CDR1 ENHRY, CDR2 SYGVKD. The CDR3 totals 11 residues. The V gene end was trimmed by 10 bases and the J gene end by 4 bases; junction bases not matched to a gene: 3.

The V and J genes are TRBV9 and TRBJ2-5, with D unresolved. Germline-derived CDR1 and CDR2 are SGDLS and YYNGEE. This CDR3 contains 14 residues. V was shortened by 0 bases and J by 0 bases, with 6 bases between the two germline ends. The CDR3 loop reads CASSVAPHQETQYF. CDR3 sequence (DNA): TGTGCCAGCAGCGTAGCTCCCCACCAAGAGACCCAGTACTTC.

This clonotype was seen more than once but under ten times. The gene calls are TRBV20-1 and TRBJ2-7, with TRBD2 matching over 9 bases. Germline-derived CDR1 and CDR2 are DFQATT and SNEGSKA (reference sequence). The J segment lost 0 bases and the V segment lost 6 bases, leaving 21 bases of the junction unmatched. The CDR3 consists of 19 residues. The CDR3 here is CSAKGPQLAGHLSSYEQYF. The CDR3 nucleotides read TGCAGTGCCAAGGGGCCCCAACTAGCGGGCCACCTTAGCTCCTACGAGCAGTACTTC.

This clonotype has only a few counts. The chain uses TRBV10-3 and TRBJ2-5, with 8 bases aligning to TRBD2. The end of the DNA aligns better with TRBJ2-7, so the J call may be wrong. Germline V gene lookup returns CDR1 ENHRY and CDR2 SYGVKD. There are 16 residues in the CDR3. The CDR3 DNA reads TGTGCCATCAGTGAGTCGTTTACGGGAGGGCCGCGCGAGCAGTACTTC. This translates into CAISESFTGGPREQYF.

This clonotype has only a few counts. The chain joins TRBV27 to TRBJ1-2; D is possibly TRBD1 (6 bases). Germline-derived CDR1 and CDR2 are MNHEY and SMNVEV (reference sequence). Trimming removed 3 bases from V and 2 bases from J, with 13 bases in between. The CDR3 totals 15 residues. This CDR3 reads CASSLHRDKNYGYTF. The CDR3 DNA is TGTGCCAGCAGTTTGCACCGGGACAAAAACTATGGCTACACCTTC.

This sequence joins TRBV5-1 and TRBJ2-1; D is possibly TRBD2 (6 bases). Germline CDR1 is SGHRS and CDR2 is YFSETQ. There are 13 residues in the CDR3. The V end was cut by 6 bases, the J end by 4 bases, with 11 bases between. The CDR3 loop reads CASNPGSYNEQFF. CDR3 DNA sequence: TGCGCCAGCAATCCCGGGAGTTACAATGAGCAGTTCTTC. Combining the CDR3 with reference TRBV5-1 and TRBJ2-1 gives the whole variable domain KAGVTQTPRYLIKTRGQQVTLSCSPISGHRSVSWYQQTPGQGLQFLFEYFSETQRNKGNFPGRFSGRQFSNSRSEMNVSTLELGDSALYLCASNPGSYNEQFFGPGTRLTVL.

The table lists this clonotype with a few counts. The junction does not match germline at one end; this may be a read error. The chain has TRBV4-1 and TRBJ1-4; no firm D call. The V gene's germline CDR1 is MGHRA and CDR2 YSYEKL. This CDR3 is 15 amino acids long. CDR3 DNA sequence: TGCGCCAGCAGCCAAGGACTGACGGCTAATGAAAAACGGTTTTTT. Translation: CASSQGLTANEKRFF.

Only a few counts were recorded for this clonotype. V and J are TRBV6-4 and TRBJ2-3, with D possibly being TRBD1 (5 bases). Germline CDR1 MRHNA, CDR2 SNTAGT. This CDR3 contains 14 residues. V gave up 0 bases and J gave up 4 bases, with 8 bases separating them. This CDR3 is CASSDSLGADTQYF. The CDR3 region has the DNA TGTGCCAGCAGTGACTCCCTAGGGGCAGATACGCAGTATTTT.

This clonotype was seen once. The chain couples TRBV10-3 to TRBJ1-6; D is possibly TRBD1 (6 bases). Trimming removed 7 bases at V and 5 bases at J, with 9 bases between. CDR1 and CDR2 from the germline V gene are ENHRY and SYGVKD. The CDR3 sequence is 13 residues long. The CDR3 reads CAITGANNSPLHF. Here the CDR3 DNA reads TGTGCCATCACAGGGGCTAATAATTCACCCCTCCACTTT.

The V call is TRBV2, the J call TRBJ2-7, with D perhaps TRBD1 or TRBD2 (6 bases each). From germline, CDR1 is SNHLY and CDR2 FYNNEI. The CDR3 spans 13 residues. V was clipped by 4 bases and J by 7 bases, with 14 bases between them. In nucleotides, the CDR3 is TGTGCCAGCAGTGGCCCGGGGGCGCGGGAGCAGTACTTC. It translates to CASSGPGAREQYF.

This CDR3 reads CATNDWTDFLYNEQFF. The DNA of the CDR3 is TGTGCCACCAACGACTGGACGGATTTTCTTTACAATGAGCAGTTCTTC. The chain uses TRBV15 and TRBJ2-1; the D is unclear. The CDR3 contains 16 residues. Germline loops: CDR1 LNHNV, CDR2 YYDKDF (reference sequence). Trimming removed 7 bases at V and 4 bases at J, with 20 bases between.

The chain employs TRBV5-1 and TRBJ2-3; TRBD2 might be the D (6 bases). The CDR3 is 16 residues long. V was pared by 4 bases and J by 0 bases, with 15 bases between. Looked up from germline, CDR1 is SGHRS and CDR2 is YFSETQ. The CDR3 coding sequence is TGCGCCAGCAGCCTACCGAGCGGGCCTAGCACAGATACGCAGTATTTT. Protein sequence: CASSLPSGPSTDTQYF.